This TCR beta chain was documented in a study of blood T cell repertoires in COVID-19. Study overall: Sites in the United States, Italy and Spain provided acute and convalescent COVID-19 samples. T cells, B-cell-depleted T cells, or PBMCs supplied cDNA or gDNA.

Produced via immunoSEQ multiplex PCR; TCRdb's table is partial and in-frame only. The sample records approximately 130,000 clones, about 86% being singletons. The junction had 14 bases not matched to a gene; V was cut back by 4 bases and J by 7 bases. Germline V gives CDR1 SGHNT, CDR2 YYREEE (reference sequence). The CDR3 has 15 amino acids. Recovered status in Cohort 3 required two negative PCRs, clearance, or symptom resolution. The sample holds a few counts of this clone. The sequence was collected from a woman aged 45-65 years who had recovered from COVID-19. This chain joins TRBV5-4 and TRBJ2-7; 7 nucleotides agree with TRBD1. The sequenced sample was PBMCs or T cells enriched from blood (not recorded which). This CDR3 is CASSPPTGPYGEQYF. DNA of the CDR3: TGTGCCAGCAGCCCCCCGACAGGGCCCTACGGGGAGCAGTACTTC.